A single sample is the source of the 9 T cell receptor beta chains below, sequenced in a study of regulatory T cells in long-lasting Graves disease. In building TCR beta libraries, iRepertoire HTBI primers were used together with Arm-PCR of CDR3 regions. From the multiplex PCR reads, TCRdb called clonotypes with MiXCR, one entry per CDR3 protein. The table has over 350,000 distinct CDR3 sequences, about 15% seen once. Indicated time point: newly diagnosed GD, antithyroid drugs for less than 3 months. Generation of the TCR library employed RNA extracted from PBMCs. These records were also assigned to another study, of T cells in Graves' hyperthyroidism and ophthalmopathy.

Sample: peripheral blood mononuclear cells (PBMCs), taken at new diagnosis, from a patient treated with antithyroid drugs. The receptors were sampled from a woman in her forties or fifties with Graves disease.

This rearrangement joins TRBV7-3 to TRBJ2-7; D is ambiguous. Germline CDR1 and CDR2: SGHTA and FQGTGA. The length of the CDR3 is 15 residues. With 5 bases removed from V and 3 bases from J, the gap between germline ends came to 17 bases. DNA for the CDR3: TGTGCCAGCAGCCCGGGTGGTTCCCGAAGCTACGAGCAGTACTTC. This gives the protein CASSPGGSRSYEQYF.

A word on this clonotype: One end of the junction is discordant with germline, which a read error may explain. The chain recombines TRBV11-2 with TRBJ2-1; the match to TRBD2 covers 10 bases. Looked up from germline, CDR1 is SGHAT and CDR2 is FQNNGV. The CDR3 is 14 residues long. CDR3 region: CASSSSGSYNEQSF. CDR3 coding DNA: TGTGCCAGCAGCTCTAGCGGGAGCTACAATGAGCAGTCCTTC. The entire variable domain, with the rest obtained from reference TRBV11-2 and TRBJ2-1, is as follows: EAGVAQSPRYKIIEKRQSVAFWCNPISGHATLYWYQQILGQGPKLLIQFQNNGVVDDSQLPKDRFSAERLKGVDSTLKIQPAKLEDSAVYLCASSSSGSYNEQSFGPGTRLTVL.

There are many counts of this clonotype. This rearrangement joins TRBV28 to TRBJ1-5, with unresolved D. Per germline, CDR1 MDHEN and CDR2 SYDVKM. The CDR3 covers 19 residues. V lost 6 bases and J 0 bases, leaving 24 bases between the germline ends. CDR3 protein: CASSPGPPGFLGSNQPQHF. The DNA for the CDR3 is TGTGCCAGCAGCCCAGGACCCCCCGGCTTCCTGGGTAGCAATCAGCCCCAGCATTTT. The full variable domain, completed using reference TRBV28 and TRBJ1-5, is DVKVTQSSRYLVKRTGEKVFLECVQDMDHENMFWYRQDPGLGLRLIYFSYDVKMKEKGDIPEGYSVSREKKERFSLILESASTNQTSMYLCASSPGPPGFLGSNQPQHFGDGTRLSIL.

This clonotype was counted between two and nine times. The V gene is TRBV19, the J gene TRBJ2-1, with TRBD1 matching 7 bases. The J call may be incorrect, as the DNA end agrees better with TRBJ2-4. The CDR3 totals 14 residues. In germline, CDR1 is LNHDA, CDR2 SQIVND (reference sequence). CDR3 bases: TGTGCCAGTAGTATGACAGGGACAACACACATTCAGTACTTC. Encoded protein: CASSMTGTTHIQYF.

This clonotype has ten or more counts. The chain has TRBV27 and TRBJ1-1; D not resolved. Germline V lookup: CDR1 MNHEY, CDR2 SMNVEV (reference sequence). Trimming took off 3 bases at V and 2 bases at J, with 10 bases between the two ends. This CDR3 region has 14 residues. The CDR3 DNA reads TGTGCCAGCAGTTTTTCCGCTTATAACACTGAAGCTTTCTTT. Translating gives CASSFSAYNTEAFF.

This clonotype was found many times. The rearrangement uses TRBV29-1 and TRBJ2-2; 12 bases match TRBD2. Germline V gene data show CDR1 as SQVTM and CDR2 as ANQGSEA. With 5 bases clipped from V and 4 bases from J, the junction kept 5 bases outside the gene matches. The CDR3 spans 15 residues. CDR3 DNA sequence: TGCAGCGTTACTAGCGGGAGGTCGGGCACCGGGGAGCTGTTTTTT. Protein: CSVTSGRSGTGELFF.

The DNA of the CDR3 is TGTGCCATCAGTGAGTCGACACTAGCGGGAAATGAGCAGTTCTTC. Protein: CAISESTLAGNEQFF. The chain carries TRBV10-3 and TRBJ2-1; 10 bases agree with TRBD2. V was pared by 0 bases and J by 7 bases, with 3 bases of the junction left unmatched. The CDR3 runs to 15 residues. Germline CDR1 reads ENHRY; CDR2 reads SYGVKD.

A few counts support this clonotype. A read error may explain this, as a much larger clone is one base away. This sequence joins TRBV7-8 and TRBJ2-2, with D possibly matching TRBD2 (6 bases). The CDR3 extends over 16 amino acids. Germline V lookup: CDR1 SGHVS, CDR2 FQNEAQ. CDR3 nucleotides: TGTGCCAGCAGCTCCTGGCTCCGCCGGGGCACCGGGGGGCTGTTTTTT. This gives the protein CASSSWLRRGTGGLFF.

This clonotype has ten or more counts. This rearrangement joins TRBV6-1 to TRBJ2-1, with unresolved D. Germline V gene data show CDR1 as MNHNS and CDR2 as SASEGT. The CDR3 has 15 amino acids. V was pared by 7 bases and J by 7 bases, with 20 bases between. CDR3 nucleotide sequence: TGTGCCAGCACCCCTTTGATGCACCCCAAAAATGAGCAGTTCTTC. This codes for CASTPLMHPKNEQFF.